These 11 T cell receptor beta chains were sequenced from one sample in a study of cytomegalovirus exposure and HLA in healthy donors. 13 Jbeta primers and 60 Vbeta primers were used for the PCR. Clones were sequenced by immunoSEQ multiplex PCR, and TCRdb holds only the in-frame ones, with some missing. The sample has about 200,000 clones, about 82% seen once; the top ten hold over 2%. The sample comprised PBMCs. Every receptor here comes from a woman in her 50s in good health and CMV-seronegative.

This chain connects TRBV5-1 to TRBJ2-7, with 8 bases aligning to TRBD1. The ends lost 3 bases at V and 3 bases at J; junction bases unmatched: 2. Germline V gene sequence: CDR1 SGHRS, CDR2 YFSETQ. This CDR3 has 13 residues. CDR3 loop: CASSYRGDYEQYF. CDR3 DNA: TGCGCCAGCAGCTACAGGGGGGACTACGAGCAGTACTTC.

Points on this clone: A read error may produce the germline difference seen at one junction end. This chain connects TRBV18 to TRBJ1-1, with D unresolved. CDR1 and CDR2 (germline): KGHSH, LQKENI. This CDR3 region has 14 residues. The CDR3: CASSPQSGVAEAFF. CDR3 coding DNA: TGTGCCAGCTCACCTCAATCCGGGGTAGCTGAGGCTTTCTTT.

This clone was seen just once. J is TRBJ2-5 and V is TRBV10-2; 14 positions agree with TRBD2. The DNA end is more similar to TRBJ2-7, so the J call may be wrong. Germline lookup yields CDR1 WSHSY and CDR2 SAAADI. This CDR3 comprises 16 residues. The CDR3 bases are TGCGCCAGCAGCGGACTAGCGGGAGGAAAGGGCTACGAGCAGTACTTC. This encodes CASSGLAGGKGYEQYF.

V usage is TRBV19 and J usage is TRBJ2-7, with a possible D match to TRBD2 (7 bases). The germline V and J ends were trimmed by 4 bases and 6 bases, with 16 bases remaining between them. The germline V gene encodes CDR1 LNHDA and CDR2 SQIVND (reference sequence). The CDR3 is 14 residues long. The DNA for the CDR3 is TGTGCCAGTAGTAACGGGGGGCTGACTTCCGAGCAGTACTTC. The encoded protein is CASSNGGLTSEQYF.

The chain recombines TRBV27 with TRBJ1-1, with TRBD1 identical over 12 bases. The junction had 4 bases not matched to a gene; V was cut back by 3 bases and J by 8 bases. Per germline, CDR1 MNHEY and CDR2 SMNVEV (reference sequence). The CDR3 spans 14 residues. CDR3 bases: TGTGCCAGCAGTTTTAGCGGGACAGGGGGCGAAGCTTTCTTT. As protein: CASSFSGTGGEAFF.

The V gene is TRBV27, the J gene TRBJ2-7; 10 nucleotides line up with TRBD2. Trimming removed 4 bases from V and 0 bases from J; junction bases left unmatched: 9. The CDR3 sequence is 17 residues long. Germline assignment: CDR1 MNHEY and CDR2 SMNVEV (reference sequence). CDR3 region: CASSSPSTSGFSYEQYF. The CDR3 DNA reads as TGTGCCAGCAGTTCACCCTCGACTAGCGGGTTCTCCTACGAGCAGTACTTC.

The chain links TRBV19 to TRBJ2-1, with D possibly matching TRBD2 (5 bases). From germline, CDR1 is LNHDA and CDR2 SQIVND (reference sequence). The CDR3 sequence is 15 residues long. Trimming pared 5 bases from V and 1 base from J, leaving 12 bases between. Here the CDR3 DNA reads TGTGCCAGTAGTTTACTAGTCGGGTCCTACAATGAGCAGTTCTTC. This translates into CASSLLVGSYNEQFF. The variable domain in full, with the rest retrieved from reference TRBV19 and TRBJ2-1, is DGGITQSPKYLFRKEGQNVTLSCEQNLNHDAMYWYRQDPGQGLRLIYYSQIVNDFQKGDIAEGYSVSREKKESFPLTVTSAQKNPTAFYLCASSLLVGSYNEQFFGPGTRLTVL.

The rearrangement joins TRBV30 to TRBJ1-5; D possibly corresponds to TRBD1 (5 bases). This CDR3 contains 12 residues. Germline values: CDR1 GTSNPN, CDR2 SVGIG (reference sequence). V lost 2 bases and J 6 bases, leaving 8 bases between the germline ends. CDR3 nucleotides: TGTGCCTGGAGTACAGGTCTTCAGCCCCAGCATTTT. Translated: CAWSTGLQPQHF.

In nucleotides, the CDR3 is TGTGCCAGCAGCAAAAGGGGACTAGCGGGCTTAATCCCTTCCTACGAGCAGTACTTC. It is translated as CASSKRGLAGLIPSYEQYF. This sequence joins TRBV5-8 and TRBJ2-7; 12 positions match TRBD2. Germline V gene data show CDR1 as SGHTS and CDR2 as YDEGEE. The trim removed 4 bases at V and 1 base at J, leaving 15 bases unmatched. This CDR3 contains 19 residues.

The chain joins TRBV28 to TRBJ2-1, with D possibly being TRBD1 (6 bases). CDR1 is MDHEN and CDR2 is SYDVKM in the germline V gene. The CDR3 runs to 14 residues. Trimming cost V 8 bases and J 6 bases, with 17 bases left between them. Here the CDR3 DNA reads TGTGCCAGCGATGGCAGGGGAAGACGCAATGAGCAGTTCTTC. It translates to CASDGRGRRNEQFF.

This clone has a handful of counts. The V gene is TRBV11-2, the J gene TRBJ1-4, with D unclear. CDR3 length: 12 residues. Trimming removed 6 bases at V and 6 bases at J, with 8 bases between. From germline, CDR1 is SGHAT and CDR2 FQNNGV. The CDR3 DNA reads as TGTGCCAGCAGGGGCATCCATGAAAAACTGTTTTTT. Protein sequence: CASRGIHEKLFF.